The 19 T cell receptor beta chains given below trace back to one sample, sequenced in a study of blood T cells in healthy people across ages. Primed by a sample-barcoded 5' primer and a J-beta primer mix, a second PCR proceeded for roughly 6 to 12 cycles. TCRdb redid the calling of the 5' RACE reads with MiXCR, one entry per CDR3 protein. This sample carries fewer than 2,000,000 distinct CDR3 sequences, roughly 43% of them seen once, and the ten largest clones take 23%. The sequencing sample was made of blood. These receptors originate from a human donor in good health.

This clonotype showed up just a few times. The rearrangement joins TRBV4-3 to TRBJ2-4; the D gene is possibly TRBD2 (6 bases). The germline CDR1 and CDR2 sequences are LGHNA and YSLEER. The CDR3 runs 16 residues. V was pared by 0 bases and J by 13 bases, with 22 bases between. CDR3 amino acids: CASSQELGGSAYGQYF. CDR3 bases: TGCGCCAGCAGCCAAGAGTTGGGGGGTTCGGCCTACGGGCAGTACTTC.

CDR3: CATSDSRTSSSYEQYF. For the CDR3, the DNA is TGTGCCACCAGTGACTCGAGGACATCTAGCTCCTACGAGCAGTACTTC. This chain joins TRBV24-1 and TRBJ2-7; tentative D call: TRBD1 (5 bases). Germline-derived CDR1 and CDR2 are KGHDR and SFDVKD. Trimming left V 4 bases short and J 0 bases short, with 15 bases between. The CDR3 has 16 residues.

A note on this clonotype: The junction departs from germline at one end; a sequencing error may be responsible. The chain employs TRBV5-1 and TRBJ2-6; D ambiguous. The length of the CDR3 is 15 residues. From germline, CDR1 is SGHRS and CDR2 YFSETQ. The CDR3 bases are TGCGCCAGCAACTTGGGTAGCTCTGGGGCCAACGTCCTGACTTTC. This encodes CASNLGSSGANVLTF.

The chain combines TRBV25-1 with TRBJ1-1, with D maybe TRBD1 (6 bases). V shed 6 bases and J shed 1 base, with 12 bases lying between them. The CDR3 length is 14 residues. Germline CDR1 reads MGHDK; CDR2 reads SYGVNS. The CDR3 here is CASSHTGSNTEAFF. For the CDR3, the DNA is TGTGCCAGCAGCCATACAGGGTCGAACACTGAAGCTTTCTTT.

The rearrangement joins TRBV12-3 or TRBV12-4 to TRBJ1-2; 10 bases align to TRBD1. V gave up 7 bases and J gave up 4 bases; unmatched junction bases: 6. The CDR3 spans 14 residues. The CDR3 bases are TGTGCCAGCACCGAGACAGGGGGCGTCTATGGCTACACCTTC. The encoded protein is CASTETGGVYGYTF.

The J gene is TRBJ1-2, the V gene TRBV6-6, with TRBD1 matching over 7 bases. The germline gives CDR1 MNHNY, CDR2 SVGAGI (reference sequence). This CDR3 has 14 amino acids. The trim removed 6 bases at V and 6 bases at J, leaving 10 bases unmatched. The CDR3 loop reads CASSPPTGRDGYTF. CDR3 DNA: TGTGCCAGCAGCCCGCCGACAGGGCGGGATGGCTACACCTTC.

The chain uses TRBV6-1 and TRBJ1-5, with a possible D match to TRBD1 (5 bases). Germline loops: CDR1 MNHNS, CDR2 SASEGT. Trimming cost V 2 bases and J 6 bases, with 11 bases left between them. CDR3 size: 14 residues. CDR3: CASSEMGVSQPQHF. The DNA of the CDR3 is TGTGCCAGCAGTGAAATGGGGGTGAGTCAGCCCCAGCATTTT.

The chain recombines TRBV27 with TRBJ1-2, with TRBD1 matching over 7 bases. The germline CDR1 and CDR2 sequences are MNHEY and SMNVEV (reference sequence). The CDR3 loop spans 17 amino acids. The V gene end was trimmed by 5 bases and the J gene end by 3 bases; junction bases not matched to a gene: 15. CDR3 loop: CASSPSTGGGGYYGYTF. The CDR3 DNA reads TGTGCCAGCAGTCCATCCACGGGGGGAGGGGGCTACTATGGCTACACCTTC.

This clonotype showed up just a few times. This chain uses TRBV5-6 with TRBJ1-2; D ambiguous. This CDR3 region has 17 residues. The V end lost 0 bases, the J end lost 3 bases, and 18 bases lay between the germline ends. The germline gives CDR1 SGHDT, CDR2 YYEEEE. CDR3 protein: CASSLVGVGKLDYGYTF. Here the CDR3 DNA reads TGTGCCAGCAGCTTGGTTGGGGTAGGAAAATTGGACTATGGCTACACCTTC.

As for this clonotype: Sequence at one end of the junction differs from germline and may be a read error. The rearrangement joins TRBV12-3 or TRBV12-4 to TRBJ2-3; TRBD2 aligns across 9 bases. CDR3 length: 14 amino acids. The CDR3 DNA reads as TGTGCCAGCGGGTTAAAGCGGGGGGCAGATACGGAGTATTTT. Translating it yields CASGLKRGADTEYF.

This clonotype was detected a few times. The chain is built from TRBV5-1 and TRBJ2-5; D may be TRBD2 (6 bases). Trimming took 0 bases from V and 5 from J, leaving 17 bases between them. The germline gives CDR1 SGHRS, CDR2 YFSETQ. The CDR3 extends over 16 amino acids. Here the CDR3 DNA reads TGCGCCAGCAGCTTGGTGTTCGGCCGAGCGGGCGAGACCCAGTACTTC. The encoded protein is CASSLVFGRAGETQYF.

The chain employs TRBV6-5 and TRBJ2-1, with 9 bases fitting TRBD2. This CDR3 is 21 amino acids long. CDR1 is MNHEY, CDR2 SVGAGI, per germline. The J segment lost 0 bases and the V segment lost 0 bases, leaving 15 bases of the junction unmatched. CDR3 in amino acids: CASSYSFVRLAELSSYNEQFF. Written as DNA, the CDR3 is TGTGCCAGCAGTTACTCTTTCGTACGACTAGCGGAATTGAGCTCCTACAATGAGCAGTTCTTC.

The rearrangement joins TRBV20-1 to TRBJ2-7; D remains ambiguous. Trimming stripped 5 bases from V and 1 base from J, with 15 bases between. Germline V gene sequence: CDR1 DFQATT, CDR2 SNEGSKA (reference sequence). The CDR3 has 14 amino acids. This chain's CDR3 is CSAGQNPSSYEQYF. Written as DNA, the CDR3 is TGCAGTGCTGGCCAAAACCCCTCTTCCTACGAGCAGTACTTC.

Concerning this clonotype itself: The germline gene is not matched at one end of the junction; a read error may be the cause. The gene calls are TRBV5-4 and TRBJ1-4, with a weak D call TRBD1 (5 bases). Germline CDR1 SGHNT, CDR2 YYREEE (reference sequence). The CDR3 has 14 residues. CDR3 region: CASSTGTSKEKLFF. The CDR3 coding sequence is TGTGCCAGCAGCACTGGGACCTCTAAAGAAAAACTGTTTTTT.

This clonotype was counted only a few times. This chain uses TRBV7-6 with TRBJ1-4, with a weak D call TRBD1 (5 bases). V lost 1 base to trimming and J lost 4 bases, with 13 bases between them. This CDR3 comprises 16 residues. CDR1 is SGHVS and CDR2 is FNYEAQ in the germline V gene. CDR3 loop: CASSLETAFDNEKLFF. The CDR3 nucleotides read TGTGCCAGCAGCTTAGAGACAGCCTTTGATAATGAAAAACTGTTTTTT.

The chain joins TRBV3-1 to TRBJ1-4, with 7 bases identical to TRBD1. This CDR3 has 15 amino acids. Germline-derived CDR1 and CDR2 are LGHDT and YNNKEL (reference sequence). J lost 4 bases, V lost 2 bases, and 4 bases had no gene match. The CDR3 DNA is TGTGCCAGCAGCCAATTTGGGACAGATAATGAAAAACTGTTTTTT. Its protein is CASSQFGTDNEKLFF.

Points on this clonotype: A much larger clone differs by one base, so this may be a read error. This chain joins TRBV11-2 and TRBJ2-7; 7 nucleotides agree with TRBD1. CDR1 is SGHAT and CDR2 is FQNNGV in the germline V gene. The CDR3 is 14 residues long. CDR3 in DNA: TGTACCAGCAGCACGGGACAGCACTCCTACGAGCAGTACTTC. This codes for CTSSTGQHSYEQYF.

This clonotype has more than one count but fewer than ten. This sequence joins TRBV7-2 and TRBJ1-5; unclear D gene. Trimming pared 5 bases from V and 5 bases from J, leaving 10 bases between. CDR3 length equals 13 residues. CDR1 and CDR2 from the germline V gene are SGHTA and FQGNSA. As DNA, the CDR3 is TGTGCCAGCAGCCAAAACTCTGATCAGCCCCAGCATTTT. This encodes CASSQNSDQPQHF.

This clonotype has at least ten counts. The rearrangement links TRBV5-5 to TRBJ2-1; D gene ambiguous. Trimming took 4 bases from V and 3 from J, leaving 11 bases between them. Germline V gene lookup returns CDR1 SGHKS and CDR2 YYEKEE (reference sequence). The CDR3 extends over 14 amino acids. The CDR3 bases are TGTGCCAGCAGCATCCAGGATGTCTACAATGAGCAGTTCTTC. It translates to CASSIQDVYNEQFF.